The 16 T cell receptor beta chains below all came from one sample that was sequenced in a study of shared clonotypes between healthy human individuals. Here immunoSEQ multiplex PCR was the method, and the copy in TCRdb shows in-frame clones only, minus some. This table holds 2 million to 2.5 million clones, less than 95% found once. Specimen: naive CD4+ T cells from PBMCs. Subset defined: CD45RA+ positively selected. The receptors stem from a man younger than 35 in good health. Some clones in this sample may be carry-over from other donors' samples.

The sample holds one count of this clone. Other DNA sequences in the same sample also yield this CDR3. The CDR3: CASSALAGAYNEQFF. DNA for the CDR3: TGCGCCAGCAGCGCACTAGCGGGGGCCTACAATGAGCAGTTCTTC. The V call is TRBV5-1, the J call TRBJ2-1; 11 bases fit TRBD2. After removal of 4 bases from V and 2 bases from J, the junction contained 2 bases not matched to a gene. Germline V CDR1 and CDR2: SGHRS, YFSETQ. The CDR3 runs 15 residues.

The rearrangement joins TRBV28 to TRBJ2-2; 10 nucleotides match TRBD1. Trimming cost V 4 bases and J 5 bases; bases outside gene matches: 4. The germline V gene has CDR1 MDHEN and CDR2 SYDVKM. CDR3 length: 15 amino acids. CDR3 DNA: TGTGCCAGCAGTTCGGACAGGGGGGGGACCGGGGAGCTGTTTTTT. It specifies CASSSDRGGTGELFF.

The genes are TRBV7-3 and TRBJ2-7, with 13 bases fitting TRBD2. Germline V gene sequence: CDR1 SGHTA, CDR2 FQGTGA. The trim removed 3 bases at V and 2 bases at J, leaving 4 bases unmatched. CDR3 length: 16 amino acids. CDR3: CASSLSGTSGAYEQYF. CDR3 nucleotide sequence: TGTGCCAGCAGCTTGTCCGGGACTAGCGGGGCCTACGAGCAGTACTTC.

The rearrangement uses TRBV6-6 and TRBJ2-5; 10 nucleotides agree with TRBD2. In germline, CDR1 is MNHNY, CDR2 SVGAGI (reference sequence). The V and J ends lost 6 bases and 1 base, in that order; junction bases with no gene match: 5. The CDR3 has 15 residues. The CDR3 DNA sequence: TGTGCCAGCAGCCGACTAGCGGGTCTCCAAGAGACCCAGTACTTC. This sequence encodes CASSRLAGLQETQYF.

In regard to this clone: The sample has other DNA sequences that encode this CDR3 too. The chain uses TRBV7-9 and TRBJ2-3; 8 positions agree with TRBD2. CDR1 is SEHNR and CDR2 is FQNEAQ in the germline V gene (reference sequence). This CDR3 has 13 amino acids. J gave up 6 bases and V 5 bases, and 4 bases lay outside the gene matches. The CDR3 DNA is TGTGCCAGCAGCCCGGGGGGGCGGGATACGCAGTATTTT. Its protein product is CASSPGGRDTQYF.

The chain couples TRBV27 to TRBJ2-7; 7 bases line up with TRBD1. V lost 4 bases to trimming and J lost 2 bases; unmatched junction nucleotides: 11. CDR1 is MNHEY, CDR2 SMNVEV, per germline (reference sequence). The CDR3 consists of 16 residues. The CDR3 loop reads CASSSLGQAKTYEQYF. The CDR3, as DNA: TGTGCCAGCAGTTCACTTGGACAGGCGAAAACCTACGAGCAGTACTTC.

The V and J genes are TRBV6-5 and TRBJ1-3; perhaps TRBD1 as D (5 bases). The CDR3 spans 15 residues. The V gene's germline CDR1 is MNHEY and CDR2 SVGAGI. Trimming stripped 6 bases from V and 0 bases from J, with 12 bases between. CDR3 bases: TGTGCCAGCAGCCCTGGGGACTACTCTGGAAACACCATATATTTT. Its protein is CASSPGDYSGNTIYF.

The rearrangement uses TRBV6-5 and TRBJ2-2; the D call may be TRBD1 or TRBD2 (6 bases each). Germline CDR1 is MNHEY and CDR2 is SVGAGI. The V end lost 10 bases, the J end lost 5 bases, and 11 bases lay between the germline ends. The CDR3 consists of 12 residues. The CDR3 here is CATRGRTGELFF. CDR3 in DNA: TGTGCCACCCGGGGGCGGACCGGGGAGCTGTTTTTT.

The chain links TRBV28 to TRBJ2-7; 13 nucleotides agree with TRBD2. The CDR3 length is 17 residues. CDR1 is MDHEN, CDR2 SYDVKM, per germline. The trim removed 5 bases at V and 4 bases at J, leaving 11 bases unmatched. The CDR3 sequence: CASSPETSGRTWYEQYF. Here the CDR3 DNA reads TGTGCCAGCAGTCCAGAGACTAGCGGGAGGACTTGGTACGAGCAGTACTTC.

On this clone: Other DNA sequences in this sample translate to the same CDR3. This chain joins TRBV18 and TRBJ1-3; TRBD1 agrees at 7 bases. CDR1 is KGHSH and CDR2 is LQKENI in the germline V gene. This CDR3 has 16 residues. J lost 0 bases, V lost 4 bases, and 6 bases had no gene match. The CDR3 nucleotides are TGTGCCAGCTCACTGGGACAGATCAACTCTGGAAACACCATATATTTT. Amino acid sequence: CASSLGQINSGNTIYF.

This chain links TRBV25-1 with TRBJ2-5; TRBD1 agrees at 7 bases. This CDR3 is built from 16 residues. Germline V gives CDR1 MGHDK, CDR2 SYGVNS. V trimming: 1 base; J trimming: 3 bases; junction bases outside the gene matches: 8. Written as DNA, the CDR3 is TGTGCCAGCAGTGAATTCACGTCAGGGGGTAAAGAGACCCAGTACTTC. Its translation is CASSEFTSGGKETQYF.

V usage is TRBV19 and J usage is TRBJ2-7; TRBD1 or TRBD2 may be the D gene (5 bases each). The CDR3 is 13 residues long. Germline lookup yields CDR1 LNHDA and CDR2 SQIVND (reference sequence). Trimming left V 2 bases short and J 5 bases short, with 10 bases between. DNA for the CDR3: TGTGCCAGTAGTATACTACTGGGGGACGAGCAGTACTTC. Translated: CASSILLGDEQYF.

This sequence joins TRBV15 and TRBJ1-4; D is possibly TRBD1 (6 bases). The CDR3 length is 15 residues. Trimming pared 3 bases from V and 7 bases from J, leaving 15 bases between. Germline values: CDR1 LNHNV, CDR2 YYDKDF (reference sequence). CDR3 nucleotides: TGTGCCACCAGCAGGTACGGGGGGCGCACTGAAAAACTGTTTTTT. Translating it yields CATSRYGGRTEKLFF. The whole variable domain, filled in from reference TRBV15 and TRBJ1-4, reads DAMVIQNPRYQVTQFGKPVTLSCSQTLNHNVMYWYQQKSSQAPKLLFHYYDKDFNNEADTPDNFQSRRPNTSFCFLDIRSPGLGDTAMYLCATSRYGGRTEKLFFGSGTQLSVL.

The CDR3 here is CASSSKGQGGQPQHF. The CDR3 DNA reads as TGTGCCAGCAGTTCCAAAGGACAGGGGGGGCAGCCCCAGCATTTT. V and J are TRBV28 and TRBJ1-5, with 10 bases identical to TRBD1. The CDR3 runs to 15 residues. Losses at the gene ends were 4 bases for V and 7 bases for J; bases not matched to a gene: 7. The germline gives CDR1 MDHEN, CDR2 SYDVKM.

V and J are TRBV10-3 and TRBJ1-5, with D perhaps matching TRBD1 (5 bases). Between the trimmed V and J ends, which lost 8 bases and 6 bases, there was a span of 14 bases. Germline loops: CDR1 ENHRY, CDR2 SYGVKD. This CDR3 spans 13 amino acids. CDR3 sequence: CAIQGGVAQPQHF. Here the CDR3 DNA reads TGTGCCATCCAGGGCGGGGTCGCTCAGCCCCAGCATTTT.

The chain uses TRBV18 and TRBJ1-4, with no clear D. Trimming cost V 3 bases and J 0 bases, with 8 bases left between them. Looked up from germline, CDR1 is KGHSH and CDR2 is LQKENI. CDR3 length equals 15 residues. The CDR3 loop is CASSPGQPTNEKLFF. In nucleotides, the CDR3 is TGTGCCAGCTCACCGGGTCAGCCAACTAATGAAAAACTGTTTTTT.